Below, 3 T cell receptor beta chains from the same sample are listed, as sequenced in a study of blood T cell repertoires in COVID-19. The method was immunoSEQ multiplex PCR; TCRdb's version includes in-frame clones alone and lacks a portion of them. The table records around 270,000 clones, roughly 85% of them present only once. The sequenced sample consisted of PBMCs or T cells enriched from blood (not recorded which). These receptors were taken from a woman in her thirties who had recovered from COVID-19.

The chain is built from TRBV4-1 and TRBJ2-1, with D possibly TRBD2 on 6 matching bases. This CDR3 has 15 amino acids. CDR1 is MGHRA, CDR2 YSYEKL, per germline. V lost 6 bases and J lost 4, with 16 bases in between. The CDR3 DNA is TGCGCCAGCAGGCCGCTAGGACTACCATACAATGAGCAGTTCTTC. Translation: CASRPLGLPYNEQFF.

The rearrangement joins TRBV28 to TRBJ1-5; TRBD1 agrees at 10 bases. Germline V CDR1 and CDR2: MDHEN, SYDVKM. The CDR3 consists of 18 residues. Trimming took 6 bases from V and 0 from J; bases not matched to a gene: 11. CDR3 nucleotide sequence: TGTGCCAGCAGCCGGTGGACAGGGGGGTCCCATAGCAATCAGCCCCAGCATTTT. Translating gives CASSRWTGGSHSNQPQHF.

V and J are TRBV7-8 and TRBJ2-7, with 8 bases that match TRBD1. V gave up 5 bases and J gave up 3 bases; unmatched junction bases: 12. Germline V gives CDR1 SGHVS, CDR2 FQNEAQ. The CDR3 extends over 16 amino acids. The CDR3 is CASSREQGVRIYEQYF. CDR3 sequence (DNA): TGTGCCAGCAGCCGAGAACAGGGGGTGAGAATCTACGAGCAGTACTTC.